This TCR beta chain was identified during a study of blood T cells in healthy people across ages. Study-level points and caveats: Diversity was higher, and naive CD4+ cells more numerous, in long-lived donors than in aged donors. There was a strong correlation between TCR beta diversity and naive T cell percentage.

Next came a second PCR, run for about 7 to 11 cycles, which used a sample-barcoded 5' primer along with a J-beta primer mix. TCRdb re-derived calls from the 5' RACE reads in MiXCR, one entry per CDR3 protein. The sample shows 1.5 million to 1.9 million distinct CDR3 sequences, roughly 43% of them seen only once. Note on this clonotype: Its antigen is not identified.

The draw of peripheral blood yielded about 9.4 milliliters from each donor. V was cut by 3 bases and J by 7 bases, with 19 bases left in between. CDR1 is MNHNS, CDR2 SASEGT, per germline. This CDR3 comprises 15 residues. This chain links TRBV6-1 with TRBJ2-7; tentative D call: TRBD2 (7 bases). The clonotype was recovered from a young woman in good health. The sequenced sample consisted of blood. CDR3 protein: CASSERAGANNEQYF. The CDR3 DNA reads as TGTGCCAGCAGTGAGAGGGCGGGGGCAAATAATGAGCAGTACTTC.